This T cell receptor (beta chain) was found in a study of T-cell reconstitution after alpha-beta-depleted transplantation in children. The CDR3 runs 14 residues. Trimming took off 3 bases at V and 2 bases at J, with 10 bases between the two ends. Unique molecular identifiers were incorporated when the TCRbeta library was constructed. Each CDR3 protein gets one entry after TCRdb re-called the PCR reads with MiXCR. The sample carries roughly 400,000 distinct CDR3 sequences, about 40% recorded once. General study results and limits: Reportedly, alpha-beta T cells present about two months post-transplant originated from several hundred expanded clones of graft origin. TCRbeta diversity was high at day 60 in some patients (a result of surviving recipient T cells and thymic progenitors). Counts and diversity of T cells one year after transplant came mostly from newly produced T cells.

This clonotype was seen a few times. Its antigen is still unknown. The rearrangement links TRBV12-3 or TRBV12-4 to TRBJ2-5; the D gene could be TRBD1 or TRBD2 (5 bases each). Source: PBMCs, taken before TCRalphabeta/CD19-depleted stem cell transplant. The clonotype was recovered from a girl aged 2-10 years with aplastic anemia, due to receive a stem cell transplant. CDR3 DNA: TGTGCCAGCAGTTTCGGGGACGGTCAAGAGACCCAGTACTTC. Translated, it gives CASSFGDGQETQYF.